These 6 T cell receptor beta chains originate from one sample sequenced in a study of alternative splicing in chronic myeloid leukemia remission. Poly-A-selected mRNA from about 1,000 ng total RNA formed the libraries. TCRdb reprocessed the bulk RNA-seq reads, with one entry per CDR3 protein and no DNA. The data hold 550 to 800 distinct CDR3 sequences, with just under 98% observed a single time. Described time point: chronic-phase CML before TKI therapy (screening/day 1). The input for sequencing was PBMCs or total blood leukocytes (not recorded which), taken at diagnosis. The receptor set was obtained from an adult with chronic myeloid leukemia.

This clonotype appeared once. V usage is TRBV12-3 or TRBV12-4 and J usage is TRBJ1-2. CDR3 length: 17 amino acids. CDR3 protein: CASSLGRMGSTGYGYTF.

This clonotype was picked up one time. The rearrangement uses TRBV24-1 and TRBJ2-3; there is no DNA to check the TCRdb D call of TRBD2. This CDR3 is built from 16 residues. From germline, CDR1 is KGHDR and CDR2 SFDVKD. The CDR3 reads CATSDRTSGSTDTQYF.

The chain employs TRBV12-3 or TRBV12-4 and TRBJ1-1. CDR3 size: 12 residues. This chain's CDR3 is CASRAAGTEAFF.

J is TRBJ2-1 and V is TRBV6-2 or TRBV6-3; TCRdb calls TRBD2, which cannot be checked without DNA. This CDR3 has 15 amino acids. Germline V gene sequence: CDR1 MNHEY, CDR2 SVGEGT. The CDR3 protein is CASSYSGSSYNEQFF.

This chain joins TRBV14 and TRBJ1-6. CDR3 size: 14 residues. Germline-derived CDR1 and CDR2 are SGHDN and FVKESK. The CDR3 reads CASSQEGWDSPLHF.

J is TRBJ2-2 and V is TRBV28; the D call from TCRdb, TRBD2, cannot be confirmed without DNA. The CDR3 covers 16 residues. Germline V lookup: CDR1 MDHEN, CDR2 SYDVKM. The CDR3 reads CASSLSGVPNTGELFF. The full variable domain, its missing parts supplied by reference TRBV28 and TRBJ2-2, is DVKVTQSSRYLVKRTGEKVFLECVQDMDHENMFWYRQDPGLGLRLIYFSYDVKMKEKGDIPEGYSVSREKKERFSLILESASTNQTSMYLCASSLSGVPNTGELFFGEGSRLTVL.